The 26 T cell receptor beta chains below all came from one sample that was sequenced in a study of cytomegalovirus exposure and HLA in healthy donors. 13 Jbeta primers and 60 Vbeta primers were used for the PCR. The protocol was immunoSEQ multiplex PCR, while the TCRdb copy is restricted to in-frame clones and leaves out a portion. The sample carries about 170,000 clones, under 80% recorded once. Sequencing was carried out using PBMCs. The receptors here all came from a female donor in good health and CMV-seronegative.

This sequence joins TRBV19 and TRBJ1-3; 8 nucleotides match TRBD1. J gave up 4 bases and V 5 bases, and 4 bases lay outside the gene matches. Germline CDR1 LNHDA, CDR2 SQIVND (reference sequence). The CDR3 consists of 14 residues. The CDR3 coding sequence is TGTGCCAGTAGTCCGACAGGGGTCGGAAACACCATATATTTT. Its protein product is CASSPTGVGNTIYF.

This clone has just a few counts. This chain links TRBV7-8 with TRBJ1-4; a weak D match, TRBD1 (6 bases). V was clipped by 3 bases and J by 4 bases, with 9 bases between them. This CDR3 has 14 residues. Germline loops: CDR1 SGHVS, CDR2 FQNEAQ. The CDR3 DNA reads TGTGCCAGCAGCTTGACAGGCAATAATGAAAAACTGTTTTTT. It specifies CASSLTGNNEKLFF.

The V and J genes are TRBV15 and TRBJ2-1, with 7 bases matching TRBD2. The CDR3 covers 15 residues. From germline, CDR1 is LNHNV and CDR2 YYDKDF (reference sequence). V shed 1 base and J 6 bases; nucleotides not matched to a gene: 6. CDR3 loop: CATSRGGEGSNEQFF. CDR3 coding DNA: TGTGCCACCAGCAGAGGTGGGGAGGGTAGCAATGAGCAGTTCTTC.

The genes are TRBV5-5 and TRBJ2-5; 11 nucleotides agree with TRBD1. With 0 bases clipped from V and 6 bases from J, the junction kept 7 bases outside the gene matches. The CDR3 contains 16 residues. Germline V gene sequence: CDR1 SGHKS, CDR2 YYEKEE (reference sequence). The CDR3 region has the DNA TGTGCCAGCAGCTTGGCCTTCGGGACAGGGGGACAGACCCAGTACTTC. Its protein product is CASSLAFGTGGQTQYF.

V usage is TRBV5-1 and J usage is TRBJ1-2; weak D call: TRBD1 (6 bases). This CDR3 is built from 17 residues. Germline CDR1 SGHRS, CDR2 YFSETQ. Deletions cut 0 bases from V and 4 bases from J, with 19 bases between. DNA of the CDR3: TGCGCCAGCAGCTTGGGGTCAGGGGATACCACCCTCTATGGCTACACCTTC. This gives the protein CASSLGSGDTTLYGYTF.

This rearrangement joins TRBV6-7 to TRBJ2-2, with D possibly being TRBD1 (6 bases). TRBV6-7 is given ORF status, its function remaining uncertain. The CDR3 loop spans 20 amino acids. V lost 2 bases and J 5 bases, leaving 27 bases between the germline ends. CDR3 in amino acids: CASSYPILRQVLPPTGELFF. Written as DNA, the CDR3 is TGTGCCAGCAGTTACCCAATTCTCAGACAGGTCCTCCCCCCGACCGGGGAGCTGTTTTTT.

V is TRBV30 and J is TRBJ1-2, with 7 bases that match TRBD1. Germline values: CDR1 GTSNPN, CDR2 SVGIG (reference sequence). With V trimmed by 0 bases and J by 3 bases, 7 bases remained unmatched. CDR3 length equals 15 residues. The CDR3 DNA is TGTGCCTGGAGTGTTGGGGACAGAGCCTACTATGGCTACACCTTC. The encoded protein is CAWSVGDRAYYGYTF.

V is TRBV5-6 and J is TRBJ2-7; 11 bases are a match to TRBD2. The CDR3 spans 15 residues. Germline assignment: CDR1 SGHDT and CDR2 YYEEEE. After removal of 4 bases from V and 2 bases from J, the junction contained 5 bases not matched to a gene. The DNA for the CDR3 is TGTGCCAGCAGCCCGGGGACTAGCGGTACCTACGAGCAGTACTTC. Protein product: CASSPGTSGTYEQYF.

The chain employs TRBV18 and TRBJ2-3; 8 positions match TRBD1. CDR1 is KGHSH and CDR2 is LQKENI in the germline V gene. Unmatched junction bases numbered 5, after V lost 0 bases and J lost 3 bases. CDR3 size: 16 residues. CDR3 sequence (DNA): TGTGCCAGCTCACCACCGAGGACAGGGATGACAGATACGCAGTATTTT. As protein: CASSPPRTGMTDTQYF.

As DNA, the CDR3 is TGTGCCAGCAGCCAAAAGGGAGCGGGACCCGCGATAGGGCAGTTCTTC. Protein sequence: CASSQKGAGPAIGQFF. The J gene is TRBJ2-1, the V gene TRBV4-2; 7 bases fit TRBD2. The V gene's germline CDR1 is LGHNA and CDR2 YNFKEQ. The CDR3 covers 16 residues. V lost 2 bases to trimming and J lost 12 bases; unmatched junction nucleotides: 16.

This chain uses TRBV28 with TRBJ2-3; 10 positions agree with TRBD2. The J segment lost 4 bases and the V segment lost 4 bases, leaving 11 bases of the junction unmatched. CDR1 is MDHEN, CDR2 SYDVKM, per germline. This CDR3 contains 17 residues. CDR3 region: CASSSTKGAGGSDTQYF. CDR3 nucleotides: TGTGCCAGCAGTTCCACCAAAGGAGCGGGAGGGTCAGATACGCAGTATTTT.

The chain recombines TRBV9 with TRBJ2-7; TRBD2 matches at 9 bases. V lost 3 bases and J lost 3; bases outside the gene matches: 7. The CDR3 totals 15 residues. The germline V gene has CDR1 SGDLS and CDR2 YYNGEE. The CDR3 DNA follows: TGTGCCAGCAGCGCTAGGGCTAGCGGGGACTACGAGCAGTACTTC. Amino acids: CASSARASGDYEQYF. Drawing the rest from reference TRBV9 and TRBJ2-7, the complete variable domain is DSGVTQTPKHLITATGQRVTLRCSPRSGDLSVYWYQQSLDQGLQFLIQYYNGEERAKGNILERFSAQQFPDLHSELNLSSLELGDSALYFCASSARASGDYEQYFGPGTRLTVT.

This chain uses TRBV7-9 with TRBJ1-4; TRBD1 might be the D (5 bases). Trimming took off 4 bases at V and 12 bases at J, with 21 bases between the two ends. There are 15 residues in the CDR3. Germline assignment: CDR1 SEHNR and CDR2 FQNEAQ (reference sequence). The DNA for the CDR3 is TGTGCCAGCAGCTCCTACCCAGGGAGGTCGGAAGAACTGTTTTTT. Protein sequence: CASSSYPGRSEELFF.

The V call is TRBV7-2, the J call TRBJ2-1; 7 bases line up with TRBD2. V was pared by 3 bases and J by 2 bases, with 4 bases of the junction left unmatched. The CDR3 covers 15 residues. The germline V gene encodes CDR1 SGHTA and CDR2 FQGNSA. The CDR3 bases are TGTGCCAGCAGCTTGACCGGGGGGACCTACAATGAGCAGTTCTTC. Encoded protein: CASSLTGGTYNEQFF.

V and J are TRBV10-3 and TRBJ2-5; a weak D match, TRBD1 (5 bases). The CDR3 sequence is 14 residues long. Trimming shortened V by 4 bases and J by 1 base, and 10 bases separated the two germline ends. Germline V gene sequence: CDR1 ENHRY, CDR2 SYGVKD. The CDR3 DNA reads TGTGCCATCAGTGGGACATCCCTCCAAGAGACCCAGTACTTC. The encoded protein is CAISGTSLQETQYF.

The chain has TRBV29-1 and TRBJ2-3; 13 bases match TRBD2. The V and J ends lost 7 bases and 6 bases, in that order; junction bases with no gene match: 7. The CDR3 is 14 amino acids. In germline, CDR1 is SQVTM, CDR2 ANQGSEA. For the CDR3, the DNA is TGCAGCGCCGCCGGGACTAGCGGGACGGATACGCAGTATTTT. Protein: CSAAGTSGTDTQYF.

This clone was counted a few times. The genes are TRBV10-3 and TRBJ2-7; a possible D gene is TRBD1 (5 bases). Trimming took 3 bases from V and 7 from J, leaving 10 bases between them. CDR3 length: 12 amino acids. CDR1 is ENHRY, CDR2 SYGVKD, per germline. The chain's CDR3 is CAISDPGAEQYF. CDR3 coding DNA: TGTGCCATCAGTGATCCTGGGGCAGAGCAGTACTTC.

V and J are TRBV7-8 and TRBJ2-7; D is perhaps TRBD2 (6 bases). CDR3 length equals 15 residues. Germline assignment: CDR1 SGHVS and CDR2 FQNEAQ. Trimming cost V 4 bases and J 3 bases, with 16 bases left between them. The CDR3 sequence is CASSSRRLVSYEQYF. Written as DNA, the CDR3 is TGTGCCAGCAGCTCGCGGAGACTAGTTAGCTACGAGCAGTACTTC.

J is TRBJ2-2 and V is TRBV5-1; 9 bases line up with TRBD1. The CDR3 is 17 amino acids. Germline V gene data show CDR1 as SGHRS and CDR2 as YFSETQ. The J segment lost 1 base and the V segment lost 4 bases, leaving 8 bases of the junction unmatched. The CDR3 DNA sequence: TGCGCCAGCAGCCTGTCCACAGGGGGCCGGAACACCGGGGAGCTGTTTTTT. This sequence encodes CASSLSTGGRNTGELFF.

The rearrangement uses TRBV5-1 and TRBJ2-1; unclear D gene. Germline lookup yields CDR1 SGHRS and CDR2 YFSETQ. The V end lost 0 bases, the J end lost 0 bases, and 16 bases lay between the germline ends. There are 18 residues in the CDR3. The CDR3 region has the DNA TGCGCCAGCAGCTTGGATTCGAGCGCTCCCAGCTCCTACAATGAGCAGTTCTTC. Its translation: CASSLDSSAPSSYNEQFF.

This clone was counted between two and nine times. CDR3 loop: CASSQDSYEQYF. Here the CDR3 DNA reads TGCGCCAGCAGCCAGGACTCCTACGAGCAGTACTTC. The chain is built from TRBV5-1 and TRBJ2-7; D call uncertain. Germline-derived CDR1 and CDR2 are SGHRS and YFSETQ. CDR3 size: 12 residues. Trimming left V 4 bases short and J 0 bases short, with 5 bases between.

J is TRBJ1-1 and V is TRBV19, with a tentative D call TRBD1 (6 bases). CDR3 size: 14 residues. Germline CDR1 and CDR2: LNHDA and SQIVND (reference sequence). V was clipped by 3 bases and J by 0 bases, with 8 bases between them. The CDR3, as DNA: TGTGCCAGTAGTATCAGGACAGTGAACACTGAAGCTTTCTTT. Encoded protein: CASSIRTVNTEAFF.

The gene calls are TRBV5-5 and TRBJ2-5; maybe TRBD1 (7 bases). The CDR3 length is 13 residues. Germline lookup yields CDR1 SGHKS and CDR2 YYEKEE (reference sequence). V was cut by 4 bases and J by 3 bases, with 10 bases left in between. The CDR3 loop reads CASSLRGEETQYF. In DNA form, the CDR3 reads TGTGCCAGCAGCCTCAGGGGGGAAGAGACCCAGTACTTC.

On this clone: The sample contains more than one DNA sequence encoding this CDR3. V is TRBV5-1 and J is TRBJ2-1; perhaps TRBD1 as D (6 bases). CDR1 is SGHRS, CDR2 YFSETQ, per germline. Deletions cut 0 bases from V and 0 bases from J, with 7 bases between. The CDR3 has 15 amino acids. The CDR3 DNA sequence: TGCGCCAGCAGCTTGGGAGGGGGCTCCTACAATGAGCAGTTCTTC. It specifies CASSLGGGSYNEQFF.

This chain links TRBV4-1 with TRBJ2-6; D may be TRBD1 (5 bases). Germline CDR1 reads MGHRA; CDR2 reads YSYEKL. This CDR3 spans 17 amino acids. Trimming removed 0 bases from V and 0 bases from J, with 9 bases in between. CDR3 residues: CASSQEGRFSGANVLTF. The CDR3 nucleotides read TGCGCCAGCAGCCAAGAGGGGCGCTTCTCTGGGGCCAACGTCCTGACTTTC.

The chain has TRBV7-9 and TRBJ1-6; the match to TRBD1 covers 7 bases. CDR1 is SEHNR and CDR2 is FQNEAQ in the germline V gene (reference sequence). The CDR3 extends over 14 amino acids. J was trimmed by 7 bases and V by 6 bases; bases with no gene match: 6. The CDR3 sequence is CASRLTGENSPLHF. CDR3 sequence (DNA): TGTGCCAGCAGGCTCACAGGGGAAAATTCACCCCTCCACTTT. Drawing the rest from reference TRBV7-9 and TRBJ1-6, the complete variable domain is DTGVSQNPRHKITKRGQNVTFRCDPISEHNRLYWYRQTLGQGPEFLTYFQNEAQLEKSRLLSDRFSAERPKGSFSTLEIQRTEQGDSAMYLCASRLTGENSPLHFGNGTRLTVT.